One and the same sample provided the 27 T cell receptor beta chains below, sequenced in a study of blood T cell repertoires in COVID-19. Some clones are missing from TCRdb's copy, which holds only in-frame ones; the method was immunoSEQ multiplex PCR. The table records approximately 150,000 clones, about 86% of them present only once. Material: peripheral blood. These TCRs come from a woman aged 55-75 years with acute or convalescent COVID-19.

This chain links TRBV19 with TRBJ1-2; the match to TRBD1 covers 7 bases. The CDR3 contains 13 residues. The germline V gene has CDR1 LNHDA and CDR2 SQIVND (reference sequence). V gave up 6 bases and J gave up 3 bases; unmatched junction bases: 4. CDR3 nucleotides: TGTGCCAGTAGCTCACAGGGGTACTATGGCTACACCTTC. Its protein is CASSSQGYYGYTF.

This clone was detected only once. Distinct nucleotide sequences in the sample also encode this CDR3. CDR3 in amino acids: CASSGTSGAQETQYF. CDR3 DNA sequence: TGTGCCAGCAGTGGGACTAGCGGGGCGCAAGAGACCCAGTACTTC. The chain combines TRBV2 with TRBJ2-5, with 12 nucleotides matching TRBD2. The CDR3 is 15 amino acids. After removal of 4 bases from V and 2 bases from J, the junction contained 2 bases not matched to a gene. Germline V lookup: CDR1 SNHLY, CDR2 FYNNEI.

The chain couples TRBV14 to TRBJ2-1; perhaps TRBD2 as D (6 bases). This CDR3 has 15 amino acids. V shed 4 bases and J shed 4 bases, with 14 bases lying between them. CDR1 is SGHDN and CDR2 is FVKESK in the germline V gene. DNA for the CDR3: TGTGCCAGCAGCCCTCCGGGGACTCTTTACAATGAGCAGTTCTTC. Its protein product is CASSPPGTLYNEQFF.

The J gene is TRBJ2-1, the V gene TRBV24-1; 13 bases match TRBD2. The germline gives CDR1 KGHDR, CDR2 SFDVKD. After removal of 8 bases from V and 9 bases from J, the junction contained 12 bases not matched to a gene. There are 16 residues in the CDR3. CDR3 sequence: CATNRLAGGPVIEQFF. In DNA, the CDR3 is TGTGCCACCAATCGACTAGCGGGGGGTCCGGTAATTGAGCAGTTCTTC.

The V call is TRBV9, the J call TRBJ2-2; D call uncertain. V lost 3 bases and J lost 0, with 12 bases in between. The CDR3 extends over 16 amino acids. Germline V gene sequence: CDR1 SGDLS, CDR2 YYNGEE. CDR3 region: CASSGEAFSNTGELFF. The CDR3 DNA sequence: TGTGCCAGCAGCGGCGAGGCGTTTTCGAACACCGGGGAGCTGTTTTTT.

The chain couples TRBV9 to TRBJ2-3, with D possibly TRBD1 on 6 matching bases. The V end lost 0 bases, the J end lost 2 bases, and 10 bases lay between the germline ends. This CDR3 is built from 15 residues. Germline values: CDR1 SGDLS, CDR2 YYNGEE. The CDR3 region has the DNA TGTGCCAGCAGCGTAGCAGGGGACCTCACAGATACGCAGTATTTT. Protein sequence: CASSVAGDLTDTQYF.

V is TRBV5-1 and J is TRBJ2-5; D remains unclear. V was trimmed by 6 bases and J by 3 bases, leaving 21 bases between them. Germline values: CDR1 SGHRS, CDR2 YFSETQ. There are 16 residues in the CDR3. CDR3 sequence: CASTLGPADTKETQYF. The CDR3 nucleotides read TGCGCCAGCACCCTTGGCCCTGCAGACACAAAAGAGACCCAGTACTTC.

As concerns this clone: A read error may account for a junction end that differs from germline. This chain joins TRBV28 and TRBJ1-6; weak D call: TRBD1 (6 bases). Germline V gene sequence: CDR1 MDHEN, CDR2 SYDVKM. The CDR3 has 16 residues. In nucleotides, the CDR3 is TGTGCCAGCAGTTTGGGTGCCTCGGGCTGGAACAGGGTTCCCCGCTTT. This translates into CASSLGASGWNRVPRF.

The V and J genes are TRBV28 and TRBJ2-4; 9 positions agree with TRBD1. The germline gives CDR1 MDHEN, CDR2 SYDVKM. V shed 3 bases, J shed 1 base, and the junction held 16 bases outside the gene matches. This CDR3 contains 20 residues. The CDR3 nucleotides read TGTGCCAGCAGTTTCTCCACCGGGACAGGGATAAGCCTCGCCAAAAACATTCAGTACTTC. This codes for CASSFSTGTGISLAKNIQYF.

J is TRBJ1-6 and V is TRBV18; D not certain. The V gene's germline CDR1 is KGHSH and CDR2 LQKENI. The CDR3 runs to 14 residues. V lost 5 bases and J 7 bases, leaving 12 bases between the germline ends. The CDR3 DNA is TGTGCCAGCTCAGGAGCCAGTGGCAATTCACCCCTCCACTTT. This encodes CASSGASGNSPLHF. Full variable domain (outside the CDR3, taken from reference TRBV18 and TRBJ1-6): NAGVMQNPRHLVRRRGQEARLRCSPMKGHSHVYWYRQLPEEGLKFMVYLQKENIIDESGMPKERFSAEFPKEGPSILRIQQVVRGDSAAYFCASSGASGNSPLHFGNGTRLTVT.

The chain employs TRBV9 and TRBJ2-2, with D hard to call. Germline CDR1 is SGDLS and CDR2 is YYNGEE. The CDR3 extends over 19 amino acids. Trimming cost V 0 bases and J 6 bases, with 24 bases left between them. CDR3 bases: TGTGCCAGCAGCGTAGGGCCCATTGACAACCCAGGCGCTCCCGGGGAGCTGTTTTTT. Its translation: CASSVGPIDNPGAPGELFF.

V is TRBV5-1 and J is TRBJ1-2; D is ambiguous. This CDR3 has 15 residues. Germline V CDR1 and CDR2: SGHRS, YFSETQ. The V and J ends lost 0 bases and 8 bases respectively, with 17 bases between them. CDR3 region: CASSLDGLTRLGYTF. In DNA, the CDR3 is TGCGCCAGCAGCTTGGACGGACTTACGCGTTTGGGCTACACCTTC.

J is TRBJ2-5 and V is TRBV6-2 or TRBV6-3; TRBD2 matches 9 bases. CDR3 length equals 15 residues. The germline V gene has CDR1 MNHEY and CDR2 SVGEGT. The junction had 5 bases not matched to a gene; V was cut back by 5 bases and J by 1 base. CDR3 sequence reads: CASSRTSAFQETQYF. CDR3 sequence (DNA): TGTGCCAGCAGTCGGACTAGCGCCTTCCAAGAGACCCAGTACTTC.

This chain's CDR3 is CASSQGDPQPQHF. The CDR3 DNA is TGTGCCAGCAGTCAGGGTGATCCCCAGCCCCAGCATTTT. The chain joins TRBV6-5 to TRBJ1-5; tentatively, D is TRBD1 (5 bases). CDR1 MNHEY and CDR2 SVGAGI come from the germline V gene. The CDR3 is 13 residues long. Trimming removed 5 bases at V and 7 bases at J, with 12 bases between.

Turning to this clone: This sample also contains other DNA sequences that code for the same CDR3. In DNA form, the CDR3 reads TGCAGTGCTAGTAGTGGCCATGAGCAGTTCTTC. It encodes CSASSGHEQFF. The chain links TRBV20-1 to TRBJ2-1; D is unclear. Germline loops: CDR1 DFQATT, CDR2 SNEGSKA (reference sequence). The CDR3 is made up of 11 amino acids. Trimming removed 3 bases from V and 8 bases from J, with 8 bases in between.

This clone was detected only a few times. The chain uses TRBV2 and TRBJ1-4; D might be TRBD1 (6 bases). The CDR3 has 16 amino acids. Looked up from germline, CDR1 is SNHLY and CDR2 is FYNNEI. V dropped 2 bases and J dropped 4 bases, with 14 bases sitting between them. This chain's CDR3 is CASSERPGALNEKLFF. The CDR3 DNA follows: TGTGCCAGCAGTGAAAGGCCAGGGGCTCTTAATGAAAAACTGTTTTTT. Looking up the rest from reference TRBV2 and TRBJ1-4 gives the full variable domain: EPEVTQTPSHQVTQMGQEVILRCVPISNHLYFYWYRQILGQKVEFLVSFYNNEISEKSEIFDDQFSVERPDGSNFTLKIRSTKLEDSAMYFCASSERPGALNEKLFFGSGTQLSVL.

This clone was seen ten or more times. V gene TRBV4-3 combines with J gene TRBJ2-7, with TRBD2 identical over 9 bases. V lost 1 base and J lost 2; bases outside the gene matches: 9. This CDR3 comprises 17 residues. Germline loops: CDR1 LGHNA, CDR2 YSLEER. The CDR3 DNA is TGCGCCAGCAGCCAAGTATCCTTTAGCGGGGGTCCCTACGAGCAGTACTTC. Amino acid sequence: CASSQVSFSGGPYEQYF.

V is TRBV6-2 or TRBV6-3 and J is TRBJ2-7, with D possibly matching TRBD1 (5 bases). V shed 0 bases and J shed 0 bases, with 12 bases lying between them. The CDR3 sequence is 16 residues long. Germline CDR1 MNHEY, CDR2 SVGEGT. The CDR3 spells CASSYSKGTGSYEQYF. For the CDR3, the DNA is TGTGCCAGCAGTTACTCGAAGGGCACAGGCTCCTACGAGCAGTACTTC.

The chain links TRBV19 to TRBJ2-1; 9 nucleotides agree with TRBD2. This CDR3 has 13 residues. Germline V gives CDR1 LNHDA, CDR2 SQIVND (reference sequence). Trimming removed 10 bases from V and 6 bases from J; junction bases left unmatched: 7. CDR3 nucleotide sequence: TGTGCCACCACAGAGCGGGGGGTCAATGAGCAGTTCTTC. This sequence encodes CATTERGVNEQFF.

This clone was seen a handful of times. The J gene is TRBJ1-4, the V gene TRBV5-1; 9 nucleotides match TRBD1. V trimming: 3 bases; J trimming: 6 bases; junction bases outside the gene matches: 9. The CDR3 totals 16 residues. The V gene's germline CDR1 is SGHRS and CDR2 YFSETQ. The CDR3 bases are TGCGCCAGCAGCTCCGGGACAGGGTTTGGGGATGAAAAACTGTTTTTT. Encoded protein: CASSSGTGFGDEKLFF. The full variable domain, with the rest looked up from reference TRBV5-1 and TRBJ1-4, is KAGVTQTPRYLIKTRGQQVTLSCSPISGHRSVSWYQQTPGQGLQFLFEYFSETQRNKGNFPGRFSGRQFSNSRSEMNVSTLELGDSALYLCASSSGTGFGDEKLFFGSGTQLSVL.

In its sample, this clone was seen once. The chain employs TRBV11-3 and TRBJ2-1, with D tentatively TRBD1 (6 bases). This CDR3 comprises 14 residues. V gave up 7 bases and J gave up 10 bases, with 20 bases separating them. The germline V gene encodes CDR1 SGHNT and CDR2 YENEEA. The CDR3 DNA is TGTGCCAGCAACAGGGACCCACTAAAGAGCGAGCAGTTCTTC. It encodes CASNRDPLKSEQFF.

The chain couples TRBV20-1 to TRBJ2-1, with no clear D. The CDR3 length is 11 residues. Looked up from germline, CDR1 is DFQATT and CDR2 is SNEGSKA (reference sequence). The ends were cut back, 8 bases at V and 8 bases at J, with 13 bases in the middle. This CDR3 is CSNSSPHEQFF. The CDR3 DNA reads TGCAGTAACTCTAGTCCTCATGAGCAGTTCTTC.

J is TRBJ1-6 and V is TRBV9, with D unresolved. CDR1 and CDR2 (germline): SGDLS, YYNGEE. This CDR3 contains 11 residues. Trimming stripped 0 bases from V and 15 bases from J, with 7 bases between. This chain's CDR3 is CASSVGQDLHF. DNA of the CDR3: TGTGCCAGCAGCGTAGGGCAAGACCTCCACTTT.

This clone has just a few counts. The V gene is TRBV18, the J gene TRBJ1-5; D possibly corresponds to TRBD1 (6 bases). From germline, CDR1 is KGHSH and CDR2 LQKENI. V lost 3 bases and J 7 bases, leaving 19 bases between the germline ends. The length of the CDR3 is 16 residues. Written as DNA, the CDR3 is TGTGCCAGCTCACCCCAAACCGGGGGGGCAGGCCAGCCCCAGCATTTT. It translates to CASSPQTGGAGQPQHF.

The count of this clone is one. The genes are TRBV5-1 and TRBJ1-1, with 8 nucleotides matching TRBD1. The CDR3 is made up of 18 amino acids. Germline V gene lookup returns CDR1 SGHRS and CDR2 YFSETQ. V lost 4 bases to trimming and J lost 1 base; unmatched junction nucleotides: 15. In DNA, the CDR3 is TGCGCCAGCAGCCAAATAGGACAGGGTTGGGATGGGAACACTGAAGCTTTCTTT. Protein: CASSQIGQGWDGNTEAFF.

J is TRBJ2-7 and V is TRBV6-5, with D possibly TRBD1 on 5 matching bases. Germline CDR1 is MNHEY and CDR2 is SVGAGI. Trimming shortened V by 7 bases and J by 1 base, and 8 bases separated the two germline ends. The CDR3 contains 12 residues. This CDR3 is CASIGDSYEQYF. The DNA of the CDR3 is TGTGCCAGCATAGGGGATTCCTACGAGCAGTACTTC.

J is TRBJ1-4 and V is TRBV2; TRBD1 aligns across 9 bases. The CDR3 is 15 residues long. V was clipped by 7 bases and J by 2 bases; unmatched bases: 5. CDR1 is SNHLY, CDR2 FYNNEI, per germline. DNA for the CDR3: TGTGCCAGCAAACCGGACAGGGGTACTAATGAAAAACTGTTTTTT. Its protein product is CASKPDRGTNEKLFF.